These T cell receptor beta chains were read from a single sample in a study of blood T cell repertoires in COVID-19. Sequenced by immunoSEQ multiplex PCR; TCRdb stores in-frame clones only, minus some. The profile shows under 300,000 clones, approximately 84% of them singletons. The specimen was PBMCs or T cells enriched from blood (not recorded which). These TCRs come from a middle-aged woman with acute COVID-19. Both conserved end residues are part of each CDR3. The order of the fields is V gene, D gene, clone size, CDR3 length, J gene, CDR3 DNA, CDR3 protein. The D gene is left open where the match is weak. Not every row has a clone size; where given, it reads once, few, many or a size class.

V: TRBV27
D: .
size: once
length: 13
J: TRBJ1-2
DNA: TGTGCCAGCAGTCCCGCAAGGGGCTATGGCTACACCTTC
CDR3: CASSPARGYGYTF

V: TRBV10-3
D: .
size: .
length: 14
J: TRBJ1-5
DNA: TGTGCCACGCAACAGGGATATAGCAATCAGCCCCAGCATTTT
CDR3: CATQQGYSNQPQHF

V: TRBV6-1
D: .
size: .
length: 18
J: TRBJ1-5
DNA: TGTGCCAGCAGTGATTTCTTTTCGGGGGGTTATAGCAATCAGCCCCAGCATTTT
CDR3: CASSDFFSGGYSNQPQHF

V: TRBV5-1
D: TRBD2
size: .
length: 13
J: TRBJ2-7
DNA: TGCGCCAGCAGTTCTAGCGGATACTACGAGCAGTACTTC
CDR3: CASSSSGYYEQYF

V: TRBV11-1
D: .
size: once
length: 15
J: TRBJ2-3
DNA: TGTGCCAGCAGCTCGACTCGATCAACTACAGATACGCAGTATTTT
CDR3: CASSSTRSTTDTQYF

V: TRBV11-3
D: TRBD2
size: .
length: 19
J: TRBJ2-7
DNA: TGTGCCAGCAGCCCGGGACTAGCGGACCTCGGGGGGGACCCCTACGAGCAGTACTTC
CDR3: CASSPGLADLGGDPYEQYF

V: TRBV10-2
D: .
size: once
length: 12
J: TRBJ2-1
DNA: TGCGCCAGCAGTGAGCCCCCAATTGAGCAGTTCTTC
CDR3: CASSEPPIEQFF

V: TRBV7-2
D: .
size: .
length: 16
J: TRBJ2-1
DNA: TGTGCCAGCAGCTTAGTGCCCTTCAGCTCCTACAATGAGCAGTTCTTC
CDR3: CASSLVPFSSYNEQFF

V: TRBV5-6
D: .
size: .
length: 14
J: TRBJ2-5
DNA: TGTGCCAGCAGCTTGGGCGGGGTTGTAGAGACCCAGTACTTC
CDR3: CASSLGGVVETQYF

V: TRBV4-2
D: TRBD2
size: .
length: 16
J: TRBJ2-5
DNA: TGTGCCAGCAGCCTAGTATCTAGCGGGAGCACAGAGACCCAGTACTTC
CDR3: CASSLVSSGSTETQYF

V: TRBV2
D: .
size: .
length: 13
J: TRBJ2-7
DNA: TGTGCCAGCAGTGAAGTTCAGTGGTACGAGCAGTACTTC
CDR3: CASSEVQWYEQYF

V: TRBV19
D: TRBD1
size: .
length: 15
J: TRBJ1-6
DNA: TGTGCCAGTAGTATTTCAGGGGGCCTTAATTCACCCCTCCACTTT
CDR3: CASSISGGLNSPLHF

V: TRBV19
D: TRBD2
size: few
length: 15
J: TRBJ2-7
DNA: TGTGCCAGTAGTATAAGTCTAGCGGGAGTAGGGGAGTTGTACTTC
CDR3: CASSISLAGVGELYF

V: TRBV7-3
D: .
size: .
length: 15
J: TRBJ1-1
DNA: TGTGCCAGCAGCTTAACCCACCGGGGGGGCACTGAAGCTTTCTTT
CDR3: CASSLTHRGGTEAFF

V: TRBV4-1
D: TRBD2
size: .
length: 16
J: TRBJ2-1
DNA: TGCGCCAGCAGCCAAGTACTGGGACTAGTTTTCAATGAGCAGTTCTTC
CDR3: CASSQVLGLVFNEQFF

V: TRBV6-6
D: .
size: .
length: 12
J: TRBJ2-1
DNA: TGTGCCAGCAGTCCCGCGTACAATGAGCAGTTCTTC
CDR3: CASSPAYNEQFF

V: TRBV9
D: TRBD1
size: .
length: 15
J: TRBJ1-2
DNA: TGTGCCAGCAGCGTAGGGTCAGGGGGCGTCTATGGCTACACCTTC
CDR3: CASSVGSGGVYGYTF

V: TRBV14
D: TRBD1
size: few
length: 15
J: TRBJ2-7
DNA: TGTGCCAGCAGCCAAACGGGACAGGGTTACTACGAGCAGTACTTC
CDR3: CASSQTGQGYYEQYF

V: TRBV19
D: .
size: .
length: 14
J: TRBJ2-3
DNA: TGTGCCAGTAGTATAGATCCGGGGGCAGATACGCAGTATTTT
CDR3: CASSIDPGADTQYF

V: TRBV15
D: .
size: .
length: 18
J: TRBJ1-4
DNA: TGTGCCACCAGCAGAGATTATTATCATGGGGACTCGGATGAAAAACTGTTTTTT
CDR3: CATSRDYYHGDSDEKLFF

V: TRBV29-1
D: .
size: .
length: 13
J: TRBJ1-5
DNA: TGCAGCGTTATGACGAGGGTAGGTCAGCCCCAGCATTTT
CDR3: CSVMTRVGQPQHF

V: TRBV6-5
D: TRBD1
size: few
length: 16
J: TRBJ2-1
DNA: TGTGCCAGCAGTTCCCGGACAGGGGGCGGCTACAATGAGCAGTTCTTC
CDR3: CASSSRTGGGYNEQFF

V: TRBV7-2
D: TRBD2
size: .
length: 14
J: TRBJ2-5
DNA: TGTGCCAGCAGCTCGACTAGCGGACAAGAGACCCAGTACTTC
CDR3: CASSSTSGQETQYF

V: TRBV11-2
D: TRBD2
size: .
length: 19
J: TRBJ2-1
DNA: TGTGCCAGCAGCTTAGCAGGACTAGCGGGAGATATGTTAAGGAATGAGCAGTTCTTC
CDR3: CASSLAGLAGDMLRNEQFF

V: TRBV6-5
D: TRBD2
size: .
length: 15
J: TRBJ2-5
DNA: TGTGCCAGCACAATCGGGACTACTAGGGGAGAGACCCAGTACTTC
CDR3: CASTIGTTRGETQYF

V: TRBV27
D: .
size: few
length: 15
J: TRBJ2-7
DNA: TGTGCCAGCAGTTGGACGACAGGTAGCTCCTACGAGCAGTACTTC
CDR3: CASSWTTGSSYEQYF

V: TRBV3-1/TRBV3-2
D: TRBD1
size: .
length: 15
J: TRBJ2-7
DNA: TGTGCCAGCAGCCCCCGGACAGGGATCTCCTACGAGCAGTACTTC
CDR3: CASSPRTGISYEQYF

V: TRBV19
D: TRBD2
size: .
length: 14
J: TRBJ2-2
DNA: TGTGCCAGTGGCGGGAGAGCCTACACCGGGGAGCTGTTTTTT
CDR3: CASGGRAYTGELFF

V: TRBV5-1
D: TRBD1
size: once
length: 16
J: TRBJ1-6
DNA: TGCGCCAGCAGCTTGTACGGGACAGCGGATCCATCAACCCTCCACTTT
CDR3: CASSLYGTADPSTLHF

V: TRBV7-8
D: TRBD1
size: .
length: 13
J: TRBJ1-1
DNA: TGTGCCAGCAGCTTAGACAGGGGCTCTGAAGCTTTCTTT
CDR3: CASSLDRGSEAFF

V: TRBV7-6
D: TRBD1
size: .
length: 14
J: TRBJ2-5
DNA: TGTGCCAGCAGCTTCGGGACAGGAGGCGAGACCCAGTACTTC
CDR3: CASSFGTGGETQYF

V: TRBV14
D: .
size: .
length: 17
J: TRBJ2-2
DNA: TGTGCCAGCAGCCAAGATCTTGGGCAGGGGGGCACCGGGGAGCTGTTTTTT
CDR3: CASSQDLGQGGTGELFF

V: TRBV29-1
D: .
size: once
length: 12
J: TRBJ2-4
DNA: TGCAGCGCATCCAGGGCAGAAAACATTCAGTACTTC
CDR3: CSASRAENIQYF

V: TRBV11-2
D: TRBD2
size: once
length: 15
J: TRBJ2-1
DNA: TGTGCCAGCAGCTCACTTAGCGGGAAAAACAATGAGCAGTTCTTC
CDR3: CASSSLSGKNNEQFF

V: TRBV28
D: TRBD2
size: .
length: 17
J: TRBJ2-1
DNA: TGTGCCAGCAGTTTATTTGGGCTAGCGGGAGGGCCCGATGAGCAGTTCTTC
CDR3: CASSLFGLAGGPDEQFF

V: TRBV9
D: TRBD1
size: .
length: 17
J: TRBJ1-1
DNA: TGTGCCAGCAGCGTAGCGGCGGCAGGGGGCAAGAACACTGAAGCTTTCTTT
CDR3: CASSVAAAGGKNTEAFF

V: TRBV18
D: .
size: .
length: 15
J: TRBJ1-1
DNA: TGTGCCAGCTCACCAAGTTACAGGGTGAACACTGAAGCTTTCTTT
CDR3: CASSPSYRVNTEAFF

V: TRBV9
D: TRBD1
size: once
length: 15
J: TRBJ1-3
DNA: TGTGCCAGCAGCGTAACCCAGGGGGCTGGAAACACCATATATTTT
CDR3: CASSVTQGAGNTIYF

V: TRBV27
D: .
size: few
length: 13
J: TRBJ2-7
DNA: TGTGCCAGCAGTCTCGTTTGGGGGGACGAGCAGTACTTC
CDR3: CASSLVWGDEQYF

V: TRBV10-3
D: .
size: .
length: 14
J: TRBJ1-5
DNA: TGTGCCATCAGTGAGTCGAGAGGGAATCAGCCCCAGCATTTT
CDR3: CAISESRGNQPQHF

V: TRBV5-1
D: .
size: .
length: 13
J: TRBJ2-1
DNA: TGCGCCAGCAGCTTGGTTTCGGGAAGGGAGCAGTTCTTC
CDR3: CASSLVSGREQFF

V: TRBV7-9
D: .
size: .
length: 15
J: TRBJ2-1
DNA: TGTGCCAGCAGCTTGGCGCTAGCCTCCTACAATGAGCAGTTCTTC
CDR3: CASSLALASYNEQFF

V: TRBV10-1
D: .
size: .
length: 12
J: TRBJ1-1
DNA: TGCGCCAGCAGTACAGGGAACGCTGAAGCTTTCTTT
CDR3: CASSTGNAEAFF

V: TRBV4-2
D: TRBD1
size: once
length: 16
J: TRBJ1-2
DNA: TGTGCCAGCAGCCAAGATGAAAGGACAGGGATCTATGGCTACACCTTC
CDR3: CASSQDERTGIYGYTF

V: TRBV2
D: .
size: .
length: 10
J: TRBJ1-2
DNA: TGTGCCAGCAGAGTTGACAGGAACACCTTC
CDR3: CASRVDRNTF